This entry features one T cell receptor beta chain sequence. Then a second PCR, running roughly 7 to 11 cycles, was carried out with a sample-barcoded 5' primer and a J-beta primer mix. Using its own MiXCR run on the 5' RACE reads, TCRdb lists one record per CDR3 protein. The data contain some 560,000 distinct CDR3 sequences, roughly a quarter of them seen just once; the ten biggest clones take up 3% to 4%. These data belong to a study of blood T cells in healthy people across ages. V gave up 3 bases and J gave up 2 bases, with 8 bases separating them. CDR1 is MNHEY, CDR2 SMNVEV, per germline (reference sequence). The CDR3 totals 15 residues. The data also belong to a second study, concerning T cells of mothers and their children.

The specimen was blood. The clonotype originates from a boy between 2 and 10 years old in good health. The chain is built from TRBV27 and TRBJ2-6; D call uncertain. This CDR3 reads CASSFSPTGANVLTF. CDR3 coding DNA: TGTGCCAGCAGTTTTTCCCCGACTGGGGCCAACGTCCTGACTTTC.